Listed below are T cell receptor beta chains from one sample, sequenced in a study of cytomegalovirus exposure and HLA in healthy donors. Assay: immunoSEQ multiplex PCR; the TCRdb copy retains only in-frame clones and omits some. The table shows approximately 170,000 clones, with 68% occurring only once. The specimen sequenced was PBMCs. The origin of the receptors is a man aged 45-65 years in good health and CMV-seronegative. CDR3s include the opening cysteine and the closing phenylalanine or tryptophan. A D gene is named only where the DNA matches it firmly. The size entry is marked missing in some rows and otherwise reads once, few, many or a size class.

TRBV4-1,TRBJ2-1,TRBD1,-,TGCGCCAGCAGCCAAGGGGGGTTGGGACAGGGGGGCAATGAGCAGTTCTTC,CASSQGGLGQGGNEQFF
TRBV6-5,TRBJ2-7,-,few,TGTGCCAGCAGTAGTGGACAGCCCCCCTACGAGCAGTACTTC,CASSSGQPPYEQYF
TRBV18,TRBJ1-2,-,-,TGTGCCAGCTCCCTCACAGACAGTCCGGACGGCTACACCTTC,CASSLTDSPDGYTF
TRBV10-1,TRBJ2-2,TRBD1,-,TGCGCCAGCAGTGGGGACAGGCGACTGAACACCGGGGAGCTGTTTTTT,CASSGDRRLNTGELFF
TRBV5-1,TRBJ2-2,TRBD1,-,TGCGCCAGCAGCTTGGCGGGGGACAGGGCGAACACCGGGGAGCTGTTTTTT,CASSLAGDRANTGELFF
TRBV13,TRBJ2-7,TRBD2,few,TGTGCCAGCAGCTTAACCTCTCTACGGGGGGGTTTCTCCTACGAGCAGTACTTC,CASSLTSLRGGFSYEQYF
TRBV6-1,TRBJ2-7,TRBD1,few,TGTGCCAGCAGTGGAGGACAGGGGGGCGACGAGCAGTACTTC,CASSGGQGGDEQYF
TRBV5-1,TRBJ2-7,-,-,TGCGCCAGCAGCCCCGGGTCGCGGACAGAAGTCTACGAGCAGTACTTC,CASSPGSRTEVYEQYF
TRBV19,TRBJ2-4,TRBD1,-,TGTGCCAGTAGCACGGGGACAGGGAGTACCAAAAACATTCAGTACTTC,CASSTGTGSTKNIQYF
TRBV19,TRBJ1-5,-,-,TGTGCCAGTAGTATAAACAATTGGGGACAACTTAGCAATCAGCCCCAGCATTTT,CASSINNWGQLSNQPQHF
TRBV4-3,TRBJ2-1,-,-,TGCGCCAGCAGCCAAGTTTCCGGGAGTTCCTACAATGAGCAGTTCTTC,CASSQVSGSSYNEQFF
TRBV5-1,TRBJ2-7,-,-,TGCGCCAGCACTCAGCTTGCAGGGATGGGTAGCGAGCAGTACTTC,CASTQLAGMGSEQYF
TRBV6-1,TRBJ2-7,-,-,TGTGCCATTCCCTCCGGGTTGAGCTCCTACGAGCAGTACTTC,CAIPSGLSSYEQYF
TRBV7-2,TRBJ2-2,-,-,TGTGCCAGCAGCTTATGGGCGGGGAGGAAAACCGGGGAGCTGTTTTTT,CASSLWAGRKTGELFF
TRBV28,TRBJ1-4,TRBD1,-,TGTGCCAGCAGTTTCGGGACAGGGTTTGAAAAACTGTTTTTT,CASSFGTGFEKLFF
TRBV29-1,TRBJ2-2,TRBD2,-,TGCAGCGCCGGGGGGGGACAAGTGAACACCGGGGAGCTGTTTTTT,CSAGGGQVNTGELFF
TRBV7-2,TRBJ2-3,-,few,TGTGCCAGCAGCTTAGCGCGGAGCAATATAGATACGCAGTATTTT,CASSLARSNIDTQYF
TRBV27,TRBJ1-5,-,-,TGTGCCAGCAGTTACCGGCAAACCGGGAGCAATCAGCCCCAGCATTTT,CASSYRQTGSNQPQHF
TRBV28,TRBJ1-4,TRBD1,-,TGTGCCAGCAGTCCCCGGGACAGGCGGTTGGAAAAACTGTTTTTT,CASSPRDRRLEKLFF
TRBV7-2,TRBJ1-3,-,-,TGTGCCAGCAGCTTAGGGGCGACGCCTGGAAACACCATATATTTT,CASSLGATPGNTIYF
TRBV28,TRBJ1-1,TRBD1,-,TGTGCCAGCGGAGACAGGGTAAGACCTGAAGCTTTCTTT,CASGDRVRPEAFF
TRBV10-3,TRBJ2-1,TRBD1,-,TGTGCCATCAGCATCACAGGGGCAGGGGACAATGAGCAGTTCTTC,CAISITGAGDNEQFF
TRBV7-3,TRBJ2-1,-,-,TGTGCCAGCAGCTCCCTACCGTTGGGCTTCTACAATGAGCAGTTCTTC,CASSSLPLGFYNEQFF
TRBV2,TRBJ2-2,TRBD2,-,TGTGCCAGCAGCACGGGAGGCGCGAACACCGGGGAGCTGTTTTTT,CASSTGGANTGELFF
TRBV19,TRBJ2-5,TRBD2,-,TGTGCCAGTAGTTCGCGTTATAGCGGGGTAGAGACCCAGTACTTC,CASSSRYSGVETQYF
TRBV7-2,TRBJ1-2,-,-,TGTGCCAGCAGCTTAGGTCCGACAGGCTATGGCTACACCTTC,CASSLGPTGYGYTF
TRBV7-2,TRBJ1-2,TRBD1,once,TGTGCCAGCAGCTTAGCGAGACAGGGCCACTATGGCTACACCTTC,CASSLARQGHYGYTF
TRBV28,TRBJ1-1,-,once,TGTGCCAGCAGTTTAATTAAGGCAGGGTCGAGCACTGAAGCTTTCTTT,CASSLIKAGSSTEAFF
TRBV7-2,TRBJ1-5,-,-,TGTGCCAGCAGCTTAGTGGCAGGGGCCGGCAATCAGCCCCAGCATTTT,CASSLVAGAGNQPQHF
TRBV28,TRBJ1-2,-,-,TGTGCCAGCAGAAACCTAGGACAGTTCCGGACTAACTATGGCTACACCTTC,CASRNLGQFRTNYGYTF
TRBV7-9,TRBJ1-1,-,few,TGTGCCAGCAGCTTTCCAAGCATTACCACTGAAGCTTTCTTT,CASSFPSITTEAFF
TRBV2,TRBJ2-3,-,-,TGTGCCAGGAAAGAGTCCCGCACAGATACGCAGTATTTT,CARKESRTDTQYF
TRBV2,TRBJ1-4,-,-,TGTGCCAGCAGTGGAGGGGGGGCGGGTGAAAAACTGTTTTTT,CASSGGGAGEKLFF
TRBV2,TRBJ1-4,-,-,TGTGCCAGCACCGGAGACCATAATGAAAAACTGTTTTTT,CASTGDHNEKLFF
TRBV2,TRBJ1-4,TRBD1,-,TGTGCCAGCAGTACCACAGGGGGCGAAGGGCCAACTAATGAAAAACTGTTTTTT,CASSTTGGEGPTNEKLFF
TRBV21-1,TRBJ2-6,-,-,TGTGCCAGCAGCAGCGAGAAGTACAGGGTCTCTGGGGCCAACGTCCTGACTTTC,CASSSEKYRVSGANVLTF
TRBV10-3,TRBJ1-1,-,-,TGTGCCATCAGTGAGGATTTGGGGCAGGCGAACACTGAAGCTTTCTTT,CAISEDLGQANTEAFF
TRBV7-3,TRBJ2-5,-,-,TGTGCCAGCAGCTTAAGTCGGGGGGCGGAAGGAGAGACCCAGTACTTC,CASSLSRGAEGETQYF
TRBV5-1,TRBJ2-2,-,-,TGCGCCAGCGGCCAAGACAGCACCGGGGAGCTGTTTTTT,CASGQDSTGELFF
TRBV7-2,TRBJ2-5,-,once,TGTGCCAGCAGCTTAGTGGGTCTAGCCAAACAAGAGACCCAGTACTTC,CASSLVGLAKQETQYF
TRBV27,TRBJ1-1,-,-,TGTGCCAGCAGTTCCCGGACAGTCGGGGATTCACCCTTTGAAGCTTTCTTT,CASSSRTVGDSPFEAFF
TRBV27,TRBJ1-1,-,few,TGTGCCAGCAGTCCCTTGGGGAGCACTGAAGCTTTCTTT,CASSPLGSTEAFF
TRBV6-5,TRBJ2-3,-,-,TGTGCCAGCAGTGGGGCAGGGGGCACAGATACGCAGTATTTT,CASSGAGGTDTQYF
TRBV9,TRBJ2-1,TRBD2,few,TGTGCCAGCAGCGTCTACGGGCCTAGCGGCAATGAGCAGTTCTTC,CASSVYGPSGNEQFF
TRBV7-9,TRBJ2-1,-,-,TGTGCCAGCAGCTTGATGAGTGCGAGTGAGCAGTTCTTC,CASSLMSASEQFF
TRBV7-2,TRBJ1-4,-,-,TGTGCCAGCAGCTTGGTGCGGACAGTTAATGAAAAACTGTTTTTT,CASSLVRTVNEKLFF
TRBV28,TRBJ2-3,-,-,TGTGCCAGCAGTCCCCTTGAGGGCACAGATACGCAGTATTTT,CASSPLEGTDTQYF
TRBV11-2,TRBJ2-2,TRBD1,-,TGTGCCAGCAGCTTAGTTGGACAGGGGGGGGCCGGGGAGCTGTTTTTT,CASSLVGQGGAGELFF
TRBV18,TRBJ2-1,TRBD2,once,TGTGCCAGCTCACCGCCGGGACTAGCCCACATCGAGCAGTTCTTC,CASSPPGLAHIEQFF
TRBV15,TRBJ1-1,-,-,TGTGCCACCAGCAGAGAGGGAGATCGCACTGAAGCTTTCTTT,CATSREGDRTEAFF